A selection of T cell receptor beta chains follows, all from one sample in a study of cytomegalovirus exposure and HLA in healthy donors. Method: immunoSEQ multiplex PCR; TCRdb's copy keeps in-frame clones and lacks some. The sample holds roughly 140,000 clones, approximately 88% seen once. The sequencing sample was made of PBMCs. The receptors originated from a woman aged 18 to 35 in good health and CMV-seropositive. The CDR3 runs from the conserved cysteine through the conserved F or W. D genes are given only for firm matches. A clone size is listed for some rows: how often the clone was seen (once, few, many), or a class if it is expanded.

V	J	D	size	DNA	CDR3
TRBV7-9	TRBJ2-1	TRBD1	NA	TGTGCCAGCAGCGCAACCGGGACAGGGGGTAGCAATGAGCAGTTCTTC	CASSATGTGGSNEQFF
TRBV5-1	TRBJ2-1	NA	NA	TGCGCCAGCAGCTTGGCCGGTCCCCGAGACAATGAGCAGTTCTTC	CASSLAGPRDNEQFF
TRBV5-6	TRBJ2-7	NA	NA	TGTGCCAGCAGCTTGGTTTTGAGAGGCGAGCAGTACTTC	CASSLVLRGEQYF
TRBV6-1	TRBJ1-1	NA	NA	TGTGCCAGTCTAGCAGGGGCGATGAACACTGAAGCTTTCTTT	CASLAGAMNTEAFF
TRBV15	TRBJ1-1	NA	NA	TGTGCCACCAGCAGCCTCTCCGGGACTCCCACGAGGGCTTTCTTT	CATSSLSGTPTRAFF
TRBV19	TRBJ2-7	TRBD1	NA	TGTGCCAGTAGTATCACAGGGGGCGAGCAGTACTTC	CASSITGGEQYF
TRBV30	TRBJ2-7	TRBD2	NA	TGTGCCTGTCAAGGCAGGGGACTAGGGACCTACGAGCAGTACTTC	CACQGRGLGTYEQYF
TRBV5-4	TRBJ2-7	NA	few	TGTGCCAGCAGCCCGTCCGGGACACTTTACGAGCAGTACTTC	CASSPSGTLYEQYF
TRBV6-1	TRBJ1-4	NA	NA	TGTGCCAGCAGTGAGGTAGCCACTAATGAAAAACTGTTTTTT	CASSEVATNEKLFF
TRBV10-2	TRBJ1-5	NA	NA	TGCGCCAGCAGTGAAGGCAGGGATATAAATCAGCCCCAGCATTTT	CASSEGRDINQPQHF
TRBV1	TRBJ2-1	NA	once	TGCACCAGCAGCCTAGCGGGGCGATCCTACAATGAGCAGTTCTTC	CTSSLAGRSYNEQFF
TRBV29-1	TRBJ2-1	NA	NA	TGCAGCTTTTCACAGGGAAAGGGGACCTACAATGAGCAGTTCTTC	CSFSQGKGTYNEQFF
TRBV6-5	TRBJ2-3	NA	NA	TGTGCCAGCAGTTATCGACAGTACACAGATACGCAGTATTTT	CASSYRQYTDTQYF
TRBV19	TRBJ2-5	TRBD2	NA	TGTGCCAGTAGTATCTCCCGGGAGGGCGGATTCCAAGAGACCCAGTACTTC	CASSISREGGFQETQYF
TRBV6-6	TRBJ2-3	TRBD1	NA	TGTGCCAGCAGTTATTTCGGGACAGAAGACACAGATACGCAGTATTTT	CASSYFGTEDTDTQYF
TRBV10-2	TRBJ2-5	TRBD2	NA	TGCGCCGGCTCGGGGACTAGACAAGAGACCCAGTACTTC	CAGSGTRQETQYF
TRBV5-6	TRBJ2-3	TRBD2	NA	TGTGCCAGCAGCTGGACGGGACTAGCGGGCACAGATACGCAGTATTTT	CASSWTGLAGTDTQYF
TRBV9	TRBJ2-7	TRBD2	NA	TGTGCCAGCAGCACCCCGATTGGGGGGGTATTAGGCGAGCAGTACTTC	CASSTPIGGVLGEQYF
TRBV25-1	TRBJ1-5	TRBD1	NA	TGTGCCAGCGCCGGACAGGGAAATCAGCCCCAGCATTTT	CASAGQGNQPQHF
TRBV9	TRBJ2-1	TRBD2	NA	TGTGCCAGCAGCCCCCGACTAGCTGTAAACAATGAGCAGTTCTTC	CASSPRLAVNNEQFF
TRBV28	TRBJ1-2	NA	NA	TGTGCCAGCAGTTCAACAGGGTTGGGGGGCTACACCTTC	CASSSTGLGGYTF
TRBV19	TRBJ1-5	NA	few	TGTGCCAGTAGTATAGGGGGCAGCAATCAGCCCCAGCATTTT	CASSIGGSNQPQHF
TRBV5-1	TRBJ1-4	TRBD1	NA	TGCGCCAGCAGCTCGGCCAATGTTCTGGGACAGGGCAAAGAAAAACTGTTTTTT	CASSSANVLGQGKEKLFF
TRBV7-9	TRBJ2-7	TRBD2	NA	TGTGCCAGCAGCACGACTAGCGGGAGTTCAGGCGAGCAGTACTTC	CASSTTSGSSGEQYF
TRBV7-8	TRBJ1-5	TRBD1	many	TGTGCCAGCAGCTTAGCTGCAGGGGGCGATCAGCCCCAGCATTTT	CASSLAAGGDQPQHF
TRBV9	TRBJ2-1	TRBD2	NA	TGTGCCAGCAGCAGCAGAGCGGGAGCTGACAATGAGCAGTTCTTC	CASSSRAGADNEQFF
TRBV6-4	TRBJ2-2	NA	few	TGTGCCAGCAGTGAGGAAGGGGCCGACACCGGGGAGCTGTTTTTT	CASSEEGADTGELFF
TRBV5-1	TRBJ2-3	NA	NA	TGCGCCAGCAGCCCCCGACTGAGGGCAGATACGCAGTATTTT	CASSPRLRADTQYF
TRBV20-1	TRBJ1-5	NA	NA	TGCCCGACAAGGTGGCGTCAGCCCCAGCATTTT	CPTRWRQPQHF
TRBV7-2	TRBJ1-4	NA	NA	TGTGCCAGCAGCTTAGCAACAGGTCCTGTCGAAAAACTGTTTTTT	CASSLATGPVEKLFF
TRBV30	TRBJ2-3	NA	NA	TGTGCCTGGAGTGTAACCGCGGCTAGCACAGATACGCAGTATTTT	CAWSVTAASTDTQYF
TRBV28	TRBJ2-7	TRBD1	NA	TGTGCCAGCAGTTCTGTACGGGGGACAGGGGATCCCTACGAGCAGTACTTC	CASSSVRGTGDPYEQYF
TRBV10-1	TRBJ2-7	TRBD1	NA	TGCGCCAGCAGTGAAAGGGGGCTCTACGAGCAGTACTTC	CASSERGLYEQYF
TRBV30	TRBJ2-7	NA	NA	TGTGCCTCAAAGGAGAACTACGAGCAGTACTTC	CASKENYEQYF
TRBV9	TRBJ2-3	NA	NA	TGTGCCAGCAGCGAAACCGGGATTCCGACAGATACGCAGTATTTT	CASSETGIPTDTQYF
TRBV5-1	TRBJ2-7	NA	NA	TGCGCCAGCAGCTTGGGGAGGCCAGACTACGAGCAGTACTTC	CASSLGRPDYEQYF
TRBV7-9	TRBJ2-1	TRBD2	NA	TGTGCCAGCAGCTCAGTCAGTATAATCAGCGGGAGGTCCTACAATGAGCAGTTCTTC	CASSSVSIISGRSYNEQFF
TRBV6-1	TRBJ2-5	NA	NA	TGTGCCAGCAGTCGGGAGACCCAGTACTTC	CASSRETQYF
TRBV6-1	TRBJ2-1	NA	NA	TGTGCCAGCAGTCTAGACTATGAGCAGTTCTTC	CASSLDYEQFF
TRBV11-3	TRBJ2-7	TRBD2	few	TGTGCCAGCAGCCCTGGGGGGACTAGCCCCTACGAGCAGTACTTC	CASSPGGTSPYEQYF
TRBV28	TRBJ2-7	TRBD1	NA	TGTGCCAGCAGGCACAGAGACAGGGTAAGCTCCTACGAGCAGTACTTC	CASRHRDRVSSYEQYF
TRBV11-3	TRBJ1-1	NA	once	TGTGCCAGCAGCTTAGTAGGGAGTACTGAAGCTTTCTTT	CASSLVGSTEAFF
TRBV29-1	TRBJ2-7	TRBD1	NA	TGCAGCGCCCGCAAAGGACAGGGTCTTTACGAGCAGTACTTC	CSARKGQGLYEQYF
TRBV7-2	TRBJ1-2	NA	NA	TGTGCCAGCAGCTTAGTCGGGGGACCTTATGGCTACACCTTC	CASSLVGGPYGYTF
TRBV5-1	TRBJ1-2	TRBD1	once	TGCGCCAGCAGCTCACCGGACAGGCAGCGATGGGGCTACACCTTC	CASSSPDRQRWGYTF
TRBV27	TRBJ2-7	TRBD2	NA	TGTGCCAGCAGTTTATCGCCTTCGGCGGGAGGCTCCCACGAGCAGTACTTC	CASSLSPSAGGSHEQYF
TRBV6-6	TRBJ2-2	TRBD2	NA	TGTGCCAGCAGTTTTCTAGCGGGCGCCGGGGAGCTGTTTTTT	CASSFLAGAGELFF